This TCR beta chain originates from a study of control samples from healthy donors and cancer patients. This CDR3 has 13 amino acids. Repertoires were generated with immunoSEQ multiplex PCR, while TCRdb's copy carries only in-frame clones and drops some. The profile covers about 80,000 clones, with roughly nine tenths appearing a single time and around 5.4% taken by the ten largest. Note on this clone: The junction departs from the called germline gene at one end, perhaps through a read error.

This receptor was identified in a man between 50 and 59 years old in good health. V gene TRBV12-3 or TRBV12-4 combines with J gene TRBJ2-7; D gene unclear. The sequencing input was blood. CDR3 DNA: TGTGCCAGCAGTCAGAAAACATCCACGAGACGGATCTTC. Encoded protein: CASSQKTSTRRIF.